The 32 T cell receptor beta chains below all came from one sample that was sequenced in a study of Graves' ophthalmopathy and Graves' hyperthyroidism. The authors amplified TCR beta CDR3 regions, and they did so from RNA transcripts for repertoire sequencing. In the first round, RT-PCR was carried out with HTBI primers, and a multiplex PCR formed the second round. TCRdb reprocessed the multiplex PCR reads with MiXCR, giving one entry per CDR3 protein. The sample has about 210,000 distinct CDR3 sequences, approximately 29% seen once. Sequenced sample: peripheral blood. The receptors come from a man aged 50 or older with Graves' ophthalmopathy.

This clonotype was detected ten times or more. The V gene is TRBV19, the J gene TRBJ1-1; possibly TRBD1 for D (5 bases). V lost 3 bases to trimming and J lost 7 bases, with 15 bases between them. Germline CDR1 reads LNHDA; CDR2 reads SQIVND (reference sequence). The CDR3 consists of 14 residues. The CDR3 spells CASSIDWGPVEAFF. CDR3 coding DNA: TGTGCCAGTAGTATCGACTGGGGACCGGTTGAAGCTTTCTTT.

This clonotype was seen ten or more times. The chain joins TRBV9 to TRBJ2-7; 11 bases fit TRBD2. The germline V gene encodes CDR1 SGDLS and CDR2 YYNGEE. This CDR3 has 15 amino acids. Losses at the gene ends were 0 bases for V and 4 bases for J; bases not matched to a gene: 3. This CDR3 is CASSVVAGGPYEQYF. For the CDR3, the DNA is TGTGCCAGCAGCGTAGTAGCGGGAGGGCCTTACGAGCAGTACTTC.

This clonotype was found many times. One end of the junction does not line up with germline, which may come from a read error. The chain couples TRBV12-3 or TRBV12-4 to TRBJ2-6; D possibly corresponds to TRBD1 (5 bases). The CDR3 totals 13 residues. CDR3 DNA sequence: TGTGCCAGCAGTCCTGCTGGGGCCAACGTCCTGGCTTTC. Protein: CASSPAGANVLAF.

This clonotype was picked up many times. The chain combines TRBV19 with TRBJ1-1, with no clear D. The length of the CDR3 is 14 residues. Trimming pared 5 bases from V and 7 bases from J, leaving 17 bases between. Germline values: CDR1 LNHDA, CDR2 SQIVND (reference sequence). The CDR3 region is CASSYLTSAREAFF. In DNA form, the CDR3 reads TGTGCCAGTAGTTACCTGACATCGGCGCGTGAAGCTTTCTTT.

This rearrangement joins TRBV10-3 to TRBJ2-5, with TRBD2 matching 9 bases. The junction had 8 bases not matched to a gene; V was cut back by 10 bases and J by 5 bases. This CDR3 comprises 13 residues. CDR1 ENHRY and CDR2 SYGVKD come from the germline V gene. CDR3 protein: CATAGGPWETQYF. CDR3 DNA: TGTGCCACCGCGGGAGGGCCTTGGGAGACCCAGTACTTC.

This clonotype was seen only a few times. This chain's CDR3 is CASSYGASGSYEQYF. Written as DNA, the CDR3 is TGTGCCAGCAGTTACGGGGCTAGCGGGAGTTACGAGCAGTACTTC. The chain carries TRBV6-2 or TRBV6-3 and TRBJ2-7; 10 bases agree with TRBD2. The CDR3 consists of 15 residues. Unmatched junction bases numbered 5, after V lost 2 bases and J lost 4 bases. Germline loops: CDR1 MNHEY, CDR2 SVGEGT.

This clonotype was seen at least ten times. J is TRBJ2-5 and V is TRBV12-5; 9 nucleotides match TRBD1. The CDR3 is 14 residues long. Trimming removed 7 bases from V and 3 bases from J; junction bases left unmatched: 6. The germline V gene has CDR1 LGHNT and CDR2 FRNRAP. Here the CDR3 reads CASAPTGGKETQYF. The CDR3, as DNA: TGTGCTAGTGCCCCAACAGGGGGCAAAGAGACCCAGTACTTC.

This chain's CDR3 is CASSFPTGRDEQYF. The CDR3 nucleotides read TGTGCCAGCAGTTTCCCGACAGGGCGGGACGAGCAGTACTTC. The V and J genes are TRBV28 and TRBJ2-7; 7 bases align to TRBD1. Germline assignment: CDR1 MDHEN and CDR2 SYDVKM. V shed 3 bases, J shed 5 bases, and the junction held 7 bases outside the gene matches. This CDR3 has 14 amino acids.

The chain links TRBV12-3 or TRBV12-4 to TRBJ2-7; 7 bases match TRBD1. V gave up 3 bases and J gave up 6 bases; unmatched junction bases: 5. This CDR3 has 13 amino acids. The DNA for the CDR3 is TGTGCCAGCAGTTTGAGGGGGCTCGGCGAGCAGTACTTC. Amino acid sequence: CASSLRGLGEQYF.

There are many counts of this clonotype. This chain connects TRBV7-8 to TRBJ2-6; 10 nucleotides match TRBD2. The CDR3 has 17 amino acids. In germline, CDR1 is SGHVS, CDR2 FQNEAQ. Trimming took 8 bases from V and 3 from J; bases not matched to a gene: 10. CDR3: CASSLASGSGGANVLTF. The CDR3 nucleotides read TGTGCCAGCTCCCTCGCTAGCGGGAGCGGTGGGGCCAACGTCCTGACTTTC.

The rearrangement links TRBV7-6 to TRBJ2-2; no clear D gene. Germline V gives CDR1 SGHVS, CDR2 FNYEAQ. The V and J ends lost 9 bases and 8 bases respectively, with 13 bases between them. This CDR3 has 12 residues. CDR3 in DNA: TGTGCCAGTTCATCCCCCGGAGGGGAGCTGTTTTTT. Its translation: CASSSPGGELFF.

This clonotype was detected many times. DNA for the CDR3: TGTGCCAGCAGTGATCCTTTTTCTGGCTACACCTTC. Its translation is CASSDPFSGYTF. V gene TRBV27 combines with J gene TRBJ1-2; D uncertain. The CDR3 consists of 12 residues. Per germline, CDR1 MNHEY and CDR2 SMNVEV (reference sequence). Trimming shortened V by 5 bases and J by 7 bases, and 11 bases separated the two germline ends.

This clonotype has a count of ten or more. The rearrangement links TRBV5-1 to TRBJ2-1, with TRBD2 matching over 9 bases. This CDR3 has 16 residues. Germline-derived CDR1 and CDR2 are SGHRS and YFSETQ. Trimming removed 6 bases from V and 0 bases from J; junction bases left unmatched: 7. The CDR3 spells CASKHSGGSSYNEQFF. CDR3 coding DNA: TGCGCCAGCAAACATAGCGGGGGAAGCTCCTACAATGAGCAGTTCTTC.

The CDR3 DNA sequence: TGCGCCAGCAGCTTGGATCGGGGAAACACTGAAGCTTTCTTT. The encoded protein is CASSLDRGNTEAFF. The rearrangement joins TRBV5-1 to TRBJ1-1; D is undetermined. The length of the CDR3 is 14 residues. CDR1 and CDR2 from the germline V gene are SGHRS and YFSETQ. V was clipped by 0 bases and J by 2 bases, with 8 bases between them. Variable domain in full (rest from reference TRBV5-1 and TRBJ1-1): KAGVTQTPRYLIKTRGQQVTLSCSPISGHRSVSWYQQTPGQGLQFLFEYFSETQRNKGNFPGRFSGRQFSNSRSEMNVSTLELGDSALYLCASSLDRGNTEAFFGQGTRLTVV.

This chain joins TRBV11-3 and TRBJ1-2; TRBD1 might be the D (5 bases). This CDR3 spans 13 amino acids. The germline CDR1 and CDR2 sequences are SGHNT and YENEEA. Trimming removed 3 bases from V and 6 bases from J, with 11 bases in between. The CDR3 protein is CASSLEGIDGYTF. CDR3 DNA sequence: TGTGCCAGCAGCTTGGAGGGGATCGATGGCTACACCTTC.

This clonotype occurred many times. The chain employs TRBV6-2 or TRBV6-3 and TRBJ1-5, with TRBD1 as a possible D gene (6 bases). The CDR3 length is 14 residues. Germline V CDR1 and CDR2: MNHEY, SVGEGT. V dropped 5 bases and J dropped 5 bases, with 13 bases sitting between them. CDR3 coding DNA: TGTGCCAGCAGTCCTAGACAGGCGTATCAGCCCCAGCATTTT. It translates to CASSPRQAYQPQHF.

This clonotype was observed many times. The V and J genes are TRBV6-2 or TRBV6-3 and TRBJ1-2; the D gene is possibly TRBD1 (6 bases). Germline-derived CDR1 and CDR2 are MNHEY and SVGEGT. V was shortened by 6 bases and J by 6 bases, with 17 bases between the two germline ends. The CDR3 runs to 14 residues. CDR3 nucleotide sequence: TGTGCCAGCAGCCTTTGGACAGTTCAGGATGGCTACACCTTC. Amino acids: CASSLWTVQDGYTF.

This clonotype was seen ten or more times. This chain uses TRBV12-3 or TRBV12-4 with TRBJ1-5; D perhaps matches TRBD1 (5 bases). The CDR3 is 15 residues long. With 5 bases removed from V and 9 bases from J, the gap between germline ends came to 20 bases. The CDR3 DNA reads TGTGCCAGCAGTGCCGGGGACGGCCTAAGCAGGCCCCAGCATTTT. This gives the protein CASSAGDGLSRPQHF.

This chain joins TRBV7-2 and TRBJ1-2; D unclear. V was trimmed by 5 bases and J by 0 bases, leaving 13 bases between them. The CDR3 loop spans 15 amino acids. Germline lookup yields CDR1 SGHTA and CDR2 FQGNSA. Here the CDR3 reads CASSLGDSANYGYTF. For the CDR3, the DNA is TGTGCCAGCAGCCTCGGGGATTCAGCTAACTATGGCTACACCTTC.

The V call is TRBV6-1, the J call TRBJ1-1; D possibly corresponds to TRBD1 (6 bases). This CDR3 region has 14 residues. V was trimmed by 2 bases and J by 10 bases, leaving 17 bases between them. The germline CDR1 and CDR2 sequences are MNHNS and SASEGT. The CDR3: CASSESPGVLVAFF. As DNA, the CDR3 is TGTGCCAGCAGTGAATCGCCAGGGGTATTGGTAGCTTTCTTT.

V and J are TRBV7-9 and TRBJ2-5; no clear D. CDR1 and CDR2 from the germline V gene are SEHNR and FQNEAQ (reference sequence). Trimming pared 1 base from V and 4 bases from J, leaving 7 bases between. CDR3 size: 13 residues. In DNA form, the CDR3 reads TGTGCCAGCAGCTTAGTAGGGTCAGAGACCCAGTACTTC. It specifies CASSLVGSETQYF.

This clonotype was seen a single time. CDR3 sequence: CASSGRGQGYSPLHF. DNA for the CDR3: TGTGCCAGCAGTGGTCGGGGACAGGGTTATTCACCCCTCCACTTT. The chain is built from TRBV12-3 or TRBV12-4 and TRBJ1-6; 9 bases match TRBD1. With V trimmed by 5 bases and J by 8 bases, 7 bases remained unmatched. The CDR3 extends over 15 amino acids.

V and J are TRBV20-1 and TRBJ2-2; possibly TRBD1 for D (5 bases). Per the germline V gene, CDR1 is DFQATT and CDR2 is SNEGSKA (reference sequence). V was clipped by 2 bases and J by 2 bases, with 9 bases between them. This CDR3 is built from 14 residues. In nucleotides, the CDR3 is TGCAGTGCTAGACAGGGAAGCAACACCGGGGAGCTGTTTTTT. Protein product: CSARQGSNTGELFF.

The chain is built from TRBV7-3 and TRBJ1-6; 9 nucleotides line up with TRBD1. This CDR3 comprises 13 residues. Germline-derived CDR1 and CDR2 are SGHTA and FQGTGA. V lost 8 bases and J lost 10; bases outside the gene matches: 6. For the CDR3, the DNA is TGTGCCAGCGGACAGGGGAGGGACTCACCCCTCCACTTT. It codes for CASGQGRDSPLHF.

This clonotype was picked up many times. The gene calls are TRBV20-1 and TRBJ1-2; 7 nucleotides align to TRBD1. CDR1 and CDR2 (germline): DFQATT, SNEGSKA (reference sequence). The CDR3 runs to 14 residues. Trimming cost V 0 bases and J 4 bases; bases outside gene matches: 5. This CDR3 reads CSAREGQKGYGYTF. The CDR3 DNA follows: TGCAGTGCTAGAGAGGGACAGAAAGGCTATGGCTACACCTTC.

This clonotype has ten or more counts. This chain's CDR3 is CSVQGATYEQYF. The CDR3 DNA reads TGCAGCGTTCAGGGGGCCACATACGAGCAGTACTTC. The V and J genes are TRBV29-1 and TRBJ2-7; 8 bases fit TRBD1. This CDR3 spans 12 amino acids. V lost 5 bases, J lost 4 bases, and 4 bases stayed unmatched. Germline V gives CDR1 SQVTM, CDR2 ANQGSEA.

In its sample, this clonotype was seen many times. The chain joins TRBV14 to TRBJ1-6; the D gene is possibly TRBD1 (6 bases). V lost 1 base and J lost 7, with 11 bases in between. CDR3 size: 15 residues. CDR1 SGHDN and CDR2 FVKESK come from the germline V gene. The CDR3 DNA is TGTGCCAGCAGCCAAGGAAATCAGGGGAATTCACCCCTCCACTTT. This gives the protein CASSQGNQGNSPLHF.

This clonotype was counted many times. The chain is built from TRBV12-3 or TRBV12-4 and TRBJ2-3; the D gene is possibly TRBD2 (5 bases). The CDR3 consists of 15 residues. V gave up 1 base and J gave up 2 bases, with 10 bases separating them. CDR3 in amino acids: CASSLDPSFTDTQYF. In DNA form, the CDR3 reads TGTGCCAGCAGTTTAGATCCTAGCTTCACAGATACGCAGTATTTT.

This clonotype was picked up many times. The rearrangement uses TRBV7-9 and TRBJ2-7; D may be TRBD1 (6 bases). Per the germline V gene, CDR1 is SEHNR and CDR2 is FQNEAQ (reference sequence). This CDR3 contains 16 residues. V was clipped by 1 base and J by 2 bases, with 15 bases between them. CDR3 in amino acids: CASSLGNLDSPYEQYF. The CDR3 DNA is TGTGCCAGCAGCTTAGGGAATTTGGACAGCCCCTACGAGCAGTACTTC.

J is TRBJ1-1 and V is TRBV29-1, with no clear D. CDR1 is SQVTM and CDR2 is ANQGSEA in the germline V gene. Between the trimmed V and J ends, which lost 0 bases and 4 bases, there was a span of 9 bases. The CDR3 has 13 residues. The CDR3 bases are TGCAGCGTTGAAGATCCCTGGGGCACTGAAGCTTTCTTT. It translates to CSVEDPWGTEAFF.

This clonotype has ten or more counts. The V call is TRBV4-2, the J call TRBJ1-5, with D uncertain. Germline-derived CDR1 and CDR2 are LGHNA and YNFKEQ. Trimming stripped 1 base from V and 7 bases from J, with 8 bases between. This CDR3 is built from 13 residues. The CDR3 coding sequence is TGTGCCAGCAGCCAAGGGGTGGTACAGCCCCAGCATTTT. This encodes CASSQGVVQPQHF.

The chain joins TRBV7-2 to TRBJ1-2; D remains unclear. Germline V lookup: CDR1 SGHTA, CDR2 FQGNSA. This CDR3 spans 13 amino acids. The V end lost 1 base, the J end lost 4 bases, and 7 bases lay between the germline ends. The CDR3 spells CASSLGGLYGYTF. CDR3 nucleotide sequence: TGTGCCAGCAGCTTAGGAGGGCTCTATGGCTACACCTTC.